The rows below give T cell receptor beta chains drawn from one sample of a study of cytomegalovirus exposure and HLA in healthy donors. Produced via immunoSEQ multiplex PCR; TCRdb's table is partial and in-frame only. The sample lists about 86,000 clones, roughly 78% occurring once. The sequenced material came from PBMCs. Source of these receptors: a male donor in good health and CMV-seropositive. Both conserved end residues are part of each CDR3. The order of the fields is J gene, D gene, V gene, clone size, CDR3 DNA, CDR3 protein. A D gene is named only where the DNA matches it firmly. Rows give clone size only sometimes, using once, few, many, or a class for an expanded clone.

TRBJ2-5,TRBD2,TRBV7-9,-,TGTGCCAGCAGCAAACTAGCGGGAGGGCCGAAGACCCAGTACTTC,CASSKLAGGPKTQYF
TRBJ2-4,TRBD2,TRBV5-1,-,TGCGCCAGCAGCTTGAGTCAGCGGGAAAAGGGGAACATTCAGTACTTC,CASSLSQREKGNIQYF
TRBJ2-5,TRBD2,TRBV27,once,TGTGCCAGCAGAAAGGGACTAGCGGGGGGGGAAGAGACCCAGTACTTC,CASRKGLAGGEETQYF
TRBJ2-7,-,TRBV19,few,TGTGCCAGTAGTATAGACGGAGGAACCAGGTGGGGAGATCCCATCGTCGAGCAGTACTTC,CASSIDGGTRWGDPIVEQYF
TRBJ2-1,-,TRBV10-1,-,TGCGCCAGCTGCTCCGGGACAAGTCGGTACAATGAGCAGTTCTTC,CASCSGTSRYNEQFF
TRBJ1-5,TRBD1,TRBV7-8,few,TGTGCCAGCAGCTCCATTGGGACAGTCAATCAGCCCCAGCATTTT,CASSSIGTVNQPQHF
TRBJ2-5,TRBD2,TRBV4-3,-,TGCGCCAGCAGCCAAGATCCCCCTAGCGGGAGGGATGAGACCCAGTACTTC,CASSQDPPSGRDETQYF
TRBJ2-7,-,TRBV5-4,-,TGTGCCAGCAGCCCCCGAGGGGGAGGGAGAGGTGCCTACGAGCAGTACTTC,CASSPRGGGRGAYEQYF
TRBJ1-5,-,TRBV2,-,TGTGCCAGCAGTGTAGAACGTGGTAATCAGCCCCAGCATTTT,CASSVERGNQPQHF
TRBJ2-4,TRBD2,TRBV6-6,-,TGTGCCAGCAGTTACGGGGGGGGACGGCAGAAAAACATTCAGTACTTC,CASSYGGGRQKNIQYF
TRBJ2-7,-,TRBV7-2,-,TGTGCCAGCAGCTCCCCCAACTCCTACGAGCAGTACTTC,CASSSPNSYEQYF
TRBJ1-2,TRBD1,TRBV2,-,TGTGCCAGCAGAGGGGACAGGGCGTATGGCTACACCTTC,CASRGDRAYGYTF
TRBJ2-2,-,TRBV6-5,few,TGTGCCAGCAGCCGAGGGACCGGGGAGCTGTTTTTT,CASSRGTGELFF
TRBJ2-7,TRBD2,TRBV6-1,-,TGTGCCAGCAGTGAAGAGGCGGGAGGCTCCTTCAAGCAGTACTTC,CASSEEAGGSFKQYF
TRBJ2-6,-,TRBV11-2,-,TGTGCCAGCAGCTCCCCTGGTTGGCGGCCCGGAACCGGGGCCAACGTCCTGACTTTC,CASSSPGWRPGTGANVLTF
TRBJ1-4,TRBD1,TRBV25-1,-,TGTGCCAGCGCGGGACAGGGGCAAAACGAAAAACTGTTTTTT,CASAGQGQNEKLFF
TRBJ2-3,TRBD2,TRBV6-5,many,TGTGCCAGCAGTAGCGGGAGCTTCGAGACAGATACGCAGTATTTT,CASSSGSFETDTQYF
TRBJ1-5,-,TRBV6-1,-,TGTGCCAGCGACGACCGAGGGTTGCATCAGCCCCAGCATTTT,CASDDRGLHQPQHF
TRBJ1-1,-,TRBV27,-,TGTGCCAGCAGTTTGCGGGGTATGAACACTGAAGCTTTCTTT,CASSLRGMNTEAFF
TRBJ1-1,-,TRBV23-1,once,TGCGCCAGCAGTCGCCAGGCGGGTACTGAAGCTTTCTTT,CASSRQAGTEAFF
TRBJ1-1,TRBD1,TRBV2,few,TGTGCCACACAGGGGGCGGGGGGCACTGAAGCTTTCTTT,CATQGAGGTEAFF
TRBJ2-7,TRBD2,TRBV5-1,-,TGCGCCAGCAGCTTGGCTCTAGCGGGAGGGAGCTCCTACGAGCAGTACTTC,CASSLALAGGSSYEQYF
TRBJ2-1,TRBD2,TRBV4-1,-,TGCGCCAGCAGCCAAGTCCTAGCGGGAGTAACCTACAATGAGCAGTTCTTC,CASSQVLAGVTYNEQFF
TRBJ1-3,-,TRBV6-1,-,TGTGCCAGCAGTGTTGAGACAGGTGGAAACACCATATATTTT,CASSVETGGNTIYF
TRBJ2-7,-,TRBV10-2,-,TGCGCCAGCAGTGAATTTTCCGGAGTCTACGAGCAGTACTTC,CASSEFSGVYEQYF
TRBJ2-5,-,TRBV7-9,-,TGTGCCAGCAGCCAAAGCGGTGAGACCCAGTACTTC,CASSQSGETQYF
TRBJ2-2,TRBD1,TRBV9,-,TGTGCCAGCAGCGTAGAAGGGACAGGAGGTTTGGCCGGGGAGCTGTTTTTT,CASSVEGTGGLAGELFF